Below, one T cell receptor beta chain is given with its context. The data were produced by immunoSEQ multiplex PCR, yet TCRdb's version contains in-frame clones alone and is incomplete. The repertoire consists of about 480,000 clones, with approximately 90% occurring once and the leading ten covering 1.5% to 2%. This CDR3 has 12 amino acids. After removal of 1 base from V and 12 bases from J, the junction contained 4 bases not matched to a gene. The germline CDR1 and CDR2 sequences are LNHDA and SQIVND (reference sequence). These data come from a study of blood T cell repertoires in COVID-19. The sequenced sample consisted of PBMCs or T cells enriched from blood (not recorded which). The chain recombines TRBV19 with TRBJ1-2, with 8 bases that match TRBD1. The TCR originated in a woman in her thirties or forties who had recovered from COVID-19. The CDR3 loop reads CASSIGTGIHTF. The CDR3 nucleotides are TGTGCCAGTAGTATAGGGACAGGGATCCACACCTTC. The complete variable domain, with remaining parts taken from reference TRBV19 and TRBJ1-2, reads DGGITQSPKYLFRKEGQNVTLSCEQNLNHDAMYWYRQDPGQGLRLIYYSQIVNDFQKGDIAEGYSVSREKKESFPLTVTSAQKNPTAFYLCASSIGTGIHTFGSGTRLTVV.